This T cell receptor (beta chain) is from a study of a mutant IDH1 vaccine in newly diagnosed glioma. This clone was detected a few times. The V end lost 1 base, the J end lost 5 bases, and 11 bases lay between the germline ends. Germline-derived CDR1 and CDR2 are WNHNN and SYGVQD (reference sequence). The length of the CDR3 is 14 residues. Time point indicated: baseline, week 1 (first vaccination visit). Treatment reported: pre-vaccination baseline after standard-of-care therapy. Assay used: immunoSEQ multiplex PCR; TCRdb lists only in-frame clones, some missing. The data show about 38,000 clones, around four fifths seen once.

Sequencing was performed on PBMCs, taken from a glioma patient treated with radiotherapy, temozolomide or both. V gene TRBV10-1 combines with J gene TRBJ1-1, with D possibly matching TRBD1 (5 bases). The clonotype originates from a man aged 35 to 55 with glioma. Some clones in this sample may be carry-over from other donors' samples. CDR3 sequence (DNA): TGCGCCAGCAGTGAGTGGTTACGGGGGACTGAAGCTTTCTTT. Protein: CASSEWLRGTEAFF.